One sample yielded the 19 T cell receptor beta chains listed below, sequenced in a study of T cells in Graves' hyperthyroidism and ophthalmopathy. Researchers took RNA transcripts and amplified the TCR beta CDR3 regions from them. Researchers ran a first-round RT-PCR on the TCR CDR3 using the HTBI primer set. In TCRdb, the multiplex PCR reads were re-called with MiXCR into one record per CDR3 protein. The sample lists 500,000 to 600,000 distinct CDR3 sequences; 16% were seen once. Sequencing input: blood. The receptor set was obtained from a woman in her late teens or twenties with Graves' hyperthyroidism.

In its sample, this clonotype was seen a few times. The gene calls are TRBV4-1 and TRBJ2-3; D could derive from TRBD1 or TRBD2 (6 bases each). Per germline, CDR1 MGHRA and CDR2 YSYEKL. V shed 3 bases and J shed 3 bases, with 16 bases lying between them. CDR3 length: 16 amino acids. The DNA of the CDR3 is TGCGCCAGCAGCCAGGAAGCGTTAGGGGGGACAGATACGCAGTATTTT. Its translation is CASSQEALGGTDTQYF.

As concerns this clonotype: A much bigger clone sits one base away, suggesting this may be a read error. The gene calls are TRBV11-3 and TRBJ1-1; no firm D call. Germline V gives CDR1 SGHNT, CDR2 YENEEA. This CDR3 contains 14 residues. CDR3 DNA sequence: TGTGCCAGCAGCCTCCCGGCGGCGGATACTGAAGGTTTCTTT. The encoded protein is CASSLPAADTEGFF.

This clonotype was detected many times. The genes are TRBV3-1 and TRBJ1-2; no reliable D call. Trimming removed 4 bases from V and 8 bases from J, with 17 bases in between. Germline CDR1 reads LGHDT; CDR2 reads YNNKEL (reference sequence). This CDR3 region has 14 residues. CDR3 sequence reads: CASSLELSWEGYTF. The CDR3 bases are TGTGCCAGCAGCCTGGAACTTTCTTGGGAGGGCTACACCTTC.

The sample holds many counts of this clonotype. The chain uses TRBV3-1 and TRBJ2-1; D remains ambiguous. V dropped 4 bases and J dropped 7 bases, with 17 bases sitting between them. The CDR3 consists of 15 residues. Germline CDR1 LGHDT, CDR2 YNNKEL (reference sequence). The CDR3 reads CASSPAWVAGNEQFF. The CDR3 nucleotides are TGTGCCAGCAGCCCAGCATGGGTGGCCGGGAATGAGCAGTTCTTC.

This clonotype has just a few counts. The chain links TRBV9 to TRBJ1-6; D may be TRBD1 (5 bases). The V and J ends lost 3 bases and 6 bases respectively, with 16 bases between them. Germline CDR1 is SGDLS and CDR2 is YYNGEE. The CDR3 is 16 amino acids. DNA for the CDR3: TGTGCCAGCAGCGGGGGGGGTGGTGTTGGTAATTCACCCCTCCACTTT. This sequence encodes CASSGGGGVGNSPLHF. Looking up the rest from reference TRBV9 and TRBJ1-6 gives the full variable domain: DSGVTQTPKHLITATGQRVTLRCSPRSGDLSVYWYQQSLDQGLQFLIQYYNGEERAKGNILERFSAQQFPDLHSELNLSSLELGDSALYFCASSGGGGVGNSPLHFGNGTRLTVT.

This clonotype has a count of ten or more. V gene TRBV20-1 combines with J gene TRBJ2-1; maybe TRBD2 (6 bases). V gave up 6 bases and J gave up 0 bases, with 15 bases separating them. The CDR3 spans 15 residues. Germline V gene sequence: CDR1 DFQATT, CDR2 SNEGSKA (reference sequence). The CDR3 is CSAPWGGISYNEQFF. CDR3 coding DNA: TGCAGTGCACCCTGGGGCGGGATCTCCTACAATGAGCAGTTCTTC.

J is TRBJ2-5 and V is TRBV29-1; 14 bases match TRBD2. The length of the CDR3 is 15 residues. Losses at the gene ends were 7 bases for V and 3 bases for J; bases not matched to a gene: 7. Germline V gene data show CDR1 as SQVTM and CDR2 as ANQGSEA. CDR3: CSALKGLAGEETQYF. The CDR3 nucleotides read TGCAGCGCCCTAAAGGGACTAGCGGGAGAAGAGACCCAGTACTTC.

V is TRBV6-4 and J is TRBJ2-2, with 7 bases identical to TRBD1. CDR1 MRHNA and CDR2 SNTAGT come from the germline V gene. The CDR3 is 13 residues long. V gave up 4 bases and J gave up 6 bases; unmatched junction bases: 2. The CDR3 loop is CASSGGGPGELFF. As DNA, the CDR3 is TGTGCCAGCAGTGGAGGGGGCCCCGGGGAGCTGTTTTTT.

This clonotype occurred many times. V is TRBV24-1 and J is TRBJ2-3, with TRBD2 matching 11 bases. The germline V gene encodes CDR1 KGHDR and CDR2 SFDVKD. This CDR3 has 18 residues. V was clipped by 4 bases and J by 4 bases; unmatched bases: 12. The CDR3 coding sequence is TGTGCCACCAGTGACCCTGGACTAGCGGGTGGATTTTCAGATACGCAGTATTTT. Translation: CATSDPGLAGGFSDTQYF.

This sequence joins TRBV20-1 and TRBJ2-7, with 12 nucleotides matching TRBD2. The V gene's germline CDR1 is DFQATT and CDR2 SNEGSKA (reference sequence). The CDR3 length is 14 residues. The V and J ends lost 5 bases and 6 bases, in that order; junction bases with no gene match: 8. The DNA of the CDR3 is TGCAGTGCTCAGACTAGCGGGGGTGGGTCCGAGCAGTACTTC. Translation: CSAQTSGGGSEQYF.

This clonotype was observed at least ten times. V usage is TRBV28 and J usage is TRBJ2-7; D call uncertain. The germline V gene has CDR1 MDHEN and CDR2 SYDVKM. V lost 5 bases and J lost 0, with 11 bases in between. This CDR3 region has 14 residues. The CDR3 reads CASSPPGISYEQYF. As DNA, the CDR3 is TGTGCCAGCAGTCCCCCGGGCATCTCCTACGAGCAGTACTTC.

The rearrangement joins TRBV9 to TRBJ2-1; 13 bases line up with TRBD2. The CDR3 is 16 residues long. Germline lookup yields CDR1 SGDLS and CDR2 YYNGEE. V shed 0 bases and J 9 bases; nucleotides not matched to a gene: 6. This CDR3 is CASSVGGGLAGTEQFF. For the CDR3, the DNA is TGTGCCAGCAGCGTAGGGGGGGGACTAGCGGGAACTGAGCAGTTCTTC.

V and J are TRBV27 and TRBJ2-5; 8 nucleotides agree with TRBD2. This CDR3 region has 16 residues. J was trimmed by 2 bases and V by 5 bases; bases with no gene match: 10. Germline values: CDR1 MNHEY, CDR2 SMNVEV (reference sequence). The CDR3 spells CASSPLVAGIQETQYF. The CDR3 DNA reads as TGTGCCAGCAGTCCCCTGGTAGCGGGGATTCAAGAGACCCAGTACTTC.

This chain joins TRBV4-3 and TRBJ1-6, with D possibly matching TRBD1 (5 bases). CDR1 and CDR2 from the germline V gene are LGHNA and YSLEER. The CDR3 is made up of 19 amino acids. Trimming stripped 1 base from V and 0 bases from J, with 16 bases between. CDR3 DNA sequence: TGCGCCAGCAGCCAAGGGAGGGACCGTAGGAGCTCCTATAATTCACCCCTCCACTTT. Translation gives CASSQGRDRRSSYNSPLHF.

This clonotype was counted at least ten times. V and J are TRBV27 and TRBJ1-1; D gene unclear. Germline CDR1 is MNHEY and CDR2 is SMNVEV (reference sequence). The CDR3 sequence is 16 residues long. Trimming stripped 3 bases from V and 0 bases from J, with 14 bases between. The CDR3 is CASSFAGSLMNTEAFF. In DNA, the CDR3 is TGTGCCAGCAGTTTCGCAGGAAGCCTGATGAACACTGAAGCTTTCTTT.

This clonotype was detected only a few times. This chain uses TRBV14 with TRBJ2-5; 7 bases map to TRBD1. V shed 2 bases and J 5 bases; nucleotides not matched to a gene: 8. The germline V gene has CDR1 SGHDN and CDR2 FVKESK. The CDR3 runs to 15 residues. This CDR3 reads CASSQIQGQPETQYF. The DNA of the CDR3 is TGTGCCAGCAGCCAAATACAGGGGCAGCCGGAGACCCAGTACTTC.

At least ten counts were recorded for this clonotype. The chain couples TRBV7-2 to TRBJ2-1; 12 nucleotides match TRBD2. Germline loops: CDR1 SGHTA, CDR2 FQGNSA. The CDR3 contains 16 residues. V trimming: 2 bases; J trimming: 8 bases; junction bases outside the gene matches: 7. The CDR3 DNA follows: TGTGCCAGCAGCTTATCGTTGACTAGCGGGAGCGATGAGCAGTTCTTC. It is translated as CASSLSLTSGSDEQFF.

Notes on this clonotype: A much larger clone lies one base from this, so it may be a read error. V is TRBV12-3 or TRBV12-4 and J is TRBJ1-6, with D perhaps matching TRBD1 (5 bases). The CDR3 consists of 15 residues. V dropped 6 bases and J dropped 5 bases, with 14 bases sitting between them. CDR3 bases: TGTGCCAGCAGCCCCCAGGACACCAATAATTCACCCCTCCACTTT. Protein product: CASSPQDTNNSPLHF.

This clonotype was observed a handful of times. V gene TRBV29-1 combines with J gene TRBJ1-1; D may be TRBD1 (5 bases). This CDR3 is built from 14 residues. V was pared by 3 bases and J by 0 bases, with 11 bases between. The germline V gene encodes CDR1 SQVTM and CDR2 ANQGSEA. The CDR3 loop is CSVEGGNMNTEAFF. CDR3 nucleotides: TGCAGCGTTGAGGGGGGGAACATGAACACTGAAGCTTTCTTT.